A single sample is the source of the 14 T cell receptor beta chains below, sequenced in a study of cytomegalovirus exposure and HLA in healthy donors. PCR was performed using 60 Vbeta and 13 Jbeta primers. Generated by immunoSEQ multiplex PCR, the TCRdb table keeps only in-frame clones and is missing some. The profile shows around 170,000 clones, approximately 84% of them singletons. Input material: PBMCs. The source of these receptors is a woman aged 45-60 years in good health and CMV-seropositive.

This clone was found once. V is TRBV7-9 and J is TRBJ1-5, with TRBD1 matching 10 bases. Unmatched junction bases numbered 5, after V lost 1 base and J lost 11 bases. The germline gives CDR1 SEHNR, CDR2 FQNEAQ (reference sequence). This CDR3 has 14 residues. The CDR3 protein is CASSLGQGAEAQHF. The CDR3 DNA follows: TGTGCCAGCAGCTTAGGACAGGGGGCGGAGGCCCAGCATTTT.

The rearrangement uses TRBV14 and TRBJ2-1; 7 nucleotides line up with TRBD2. The CDR3 runs 13 residues. The V and J ends lost 5 bases and 9 bases, in that order; junction bases with no gene match: 7. In germline, CDR1 is SGHDN, CDR2 FVKESK. CDR3 in amino acids: CASSWDYEGEQFF. The CDR3 DNA reads TGTGCCAGCAGCTGGGACTACGAGGGTGAGCAGTTCTTC.

The gene calls are TRBV7-8 and TRBJ2-7; tentatively, D is TRBD2 (5 bases). Trimming left V 0 bases short and J 4 bases short, with 7 bases between. The germline gives CDR1 SGHVS, CDR2 FQNEAQ. The CDR3 loop spans 13 amino acids. CDR3: CASSLAPGYEQYF. CDR3 sequence (DNA): TGTGCCAGCAGCTTAGCCCCGGGGTACGAGCAGTACTTC. Variable domain in full (rest from reference TRBV7-8 and TRBJ2-7): GAGVSQSPRYKVAKRGQDVALRCDPISGHVSLFWYQQALGQGPEFLTYFQNEAQLDKSGLPSDRFFAERPEGSVSTLKIQRTQQEDSAVYLCASSLAPGYEQYFGPGTRLTVT.

The chain joins TRBV6-7 to TRBJ1-5; 9 positions match TRBD1. TRBV6-7 carries the ORF label, with uncertain function. This CDR3 comprises 13 residues. The CDR3 region is CVSGQGCNQPQHF. The CDR3 bases are TGTGTCTCTGGACAGGGGTGCAATCAGCCCCAGCATTTT.

This chain joins TRBV2 and TRBJ2-1, with 8 bases identical to TRBD2. CDR1 is SNHLY, CDR2 FYNNEI, per germline. V lost 10 bases and J lost 2; bases outside the gene matches: 4. This CDR3 has 13 amino acids. The CDR3 is CATTSGPYNEQFF. The DNA of the CDR3 is TGTGCCACCACTAGCGGCCCCTACAATGAGCAGTTCTTC.

The chain is built from TRBV11-2 and TRBJ2-7; 11 bases map to TRBD1. This CDR3 is 16 amino acids long. Germline loops: CDR1 SGHAT, CDR2 FQNNGV. Trimming took 3 bases from V and 4 from J; bases not matched to a gene: 8. CDR3 protein: CASSLALDRGRYEQYF. Written as DNA, the CDR3 is TGTGCCAGCAGCTTGGCCCTGGACAGGGGGCGGTACGAGCAGTACTTC.

The CDR3 sequence is CASSQPGQRTYGYTF. As DNA, the CDR3 is TGCGCCAGCAGCCAACCGGGACAGCGCACCTATGGCTACACCTTC. This chain joins TRBV5-1 and TRBJ1-2; the match to TRBD1 covers 7 bases. This CDR3 has 15 amino acids. Germline trimming cut 4 bases from V and 4 bases from J; bases unmatched to any gene: 10. The V gene's germline CDR1 is SGHRS and CDR2 YFSETQ.

In this sample, this clone turned up a few times. V is TRBV27 and J is TRBJ2-1; 10 nucleotides agree with TRBD2. V was clipped by 7 bases and J by 2 bases; unmatched bases: 8. CDR1 and CDR2 from the germline V gene are MNHEY and SMNVEV (reference sequence). The CDR3 extends over 16 amino acids. The DNA for the CDR3 is TGTGCCAGCAATCCAGCGGGAGGGGTAACCTACAATGAGCAGTTCTTC. Translated, it gives CASNPAGGVTYNEQFF.

This clone was recorded only once. A junction end diverges from the germline sequence, so it may reflect a read error. The rearrangement uses TRBV19 and TRBJ2-1; D gene uncertain. The CDR3 is 15 residues long. The germline CDR1 and CDR2 sequences are LNHDA and SQIVND (reference sequence). The CDR3 nucleotides read TGTGCCAGTAGTTTAGAGCCTTACTCCGACAATGAGCAGTTCTTC. Amino acids: CASSLEPYSDNEQFF.

Only a few counts were recorded for this clone. This sequence joins TRBV5-6 and TRBJ2-5, with D perhaps TRBD1 (6 bases). The length of the CDR3 is 14 residues. Germline CDR1 SGHDT, CDR2 YYEEEE. Trimming took off 1 base at V and 6 bases at J, with 13 bases between the two ends. The CDR3 protein is CASSLRAGEKTQYF. For the CDR3, the DNA is TGTGCCAGCAGCTTGAGGGCAGGGGAAAAGACCCAGTACTTC.

This clone came up once. An end of the junction differs from the germline gene, which may be a read error. This chain joins TRBV29-1 and TRBJ2-1; possibly TRBD2 for D (6 bases). CDR3 length: 11 residues. Germline V gene data show CDR1 as SQVTM and CDR2 as ANQGSEA. The CDR3 protein is CSVETSEVGVF. DNA of the CDR3: TGCAGCGTCGAGACTAGTGAGGTTGGGGTCTTC.

As concerns this clone: The conserved phenylalanine or tryptophan is not found at the CDR3 terminus, so this likely reflects a read error. The V and J genes are TRBV4-3 and TRBJ1-6; D is possibly TRBD1 (5 bases). Germline V lookup: CDR1 LGHNA, CDR2 YSLEER. The CDR3 extends over 15 amino acids. Trimming took off 2 bases at V and 9 bases at J, with 14 bases between the two ends. Written as DNA, the CDR3 is TGCGCCAGCAGCCAAAACGGTGGGGGGGGTTCACCCCTCCACCTT. Its protein product is CASSQNGGGGSPLHL.

This rearrangement joins TRBV4-1 to TRBJ2-2; 10 bases fit TRBD2. The junction had 13 bases not matched to a gene; V was cut back by 1 base and J by 5 bases. The CDR3 has 19 residues. Germline V lookup: CDR1 MGHRA, CDR2 YSYEKL. The CDR3 loop is CASSQAESTLAGPTGELFF. The CDR3 DNA reads as TGCGCCAGCAGCCAAGCGGAGTCGACACTAGCGGGACCTACCGGGGAGCTGTTTTTT.

This chain connects TRBV7-2 to TRBJ1-3; D is unclear. The CDR3 is 13 residues long. The germline gives CDR1 SGHTA, CDR2 FQGNSA. V lost 2 bases and J lost 4, with 6 bases in between. The CDR3 here is CASSLRGGNTIYF. CDR3 nucleotide sequence: TGTGCCAGCAGCTTACGAGGGGGAAACACCATATATTTT. The variable domain in full, with the rest retrieved from reference TRBV7-2 and TRBJ1-3, is GAGVSQSPSNKVTEKGKDVELRCDPISGHTALYWYRQSLGQGLEFLIYFQGNSAPDKSGLPSDRFSAERTGGSVSTLTIQRTQQEDSAVYLCASSLRGGNTIYFGEGSWLTVV.